Following are 7 T cell receptor beta chains from one sample sequenced in a study of blood T cell repertoires in COVID-19. Generated by immunoSEQ multiplex PCR, the TCRdb table keeps only in-frame clones and is missing some. In the table there are fewer than 300,000 clones, 90% of which are singletons. The sample consisted of PBMCs or T cells enriched from blood (not recorded which). The receptors shown here come from a woman younger than 45 who had recovered from COVID-19.

The V and J genes are TRBV6-2 or TRBV6-3 and TRBJ2-2; D is unclear. CDR1 and CDR2 (germline): MNHEY, SVGEGT. The germline V and J ends were trimmed by 2 bases and 2 bases, with 9 bases remaining between them. CDR3 length: 15 residues. CDR3 bases: TGTGCCAGCAGTTACCTGCGGATAAACACCGGGGAGCTGTTTTTT. Protein product: CASSYLRINTGELFF.

The rearrangement links TRBV6-2 or TRBV6-3 to TRBJ1-1, with TRBD1 matching 10 bases. Germline V CDR1 and CDR2: MNHEY, SVGEGT. Unmatched junction bases numbered 13, after V lost 6 bases and J lost 6 bases. The CDR3 consists of 16 residues. The CDR3 protein is CASSPNPGQGYSEAFF. Written as DNA, the CDR3 is TGTGCCAGCAGCCCAAACCCGGGACAGGGGTATTCTGAAGCTTTCTTT.

The V gene is TRBV2, the J gene TRBJ2-7; TRBD2 matches 14 bases. The CDR3 runs 14 residues. CDR1 is SNHLY, CDR2 FYNNEI, per germline. After removal of 3 bases from V and 6 bases from J, the junction contained 1 base not matched to a gene. The CDR3: CASSEGLAGVEQYF. In nucleotides, the CDR3 is TGTGCCAGCAGTGAGGGACTAGCGGGAGTCGAGCAGTACTTC. Full variable domain (missing parts from reference TRBV2 and TRBJ2-7): EPEVTQTPSHQVTQMGQEVILRCVPISNHLYFYWYRQILGQKVEFLVSFYNNEISEKSEIFDDQFSVERPDGSNFTLKIRSTKLEDSAMYFCASSEGLAGVEQYFGPGTRLTVT.

This chain uses TRBV5-4 with TRBJ2-3, with TRBD1 matching over 9 bases. V was clipped by 0 bases and J by 6 bases; unmatched bases: 8. Germline V gives CDR1 SGHNT, CDR2 YYREEE (reference sequence). The CDR3 spans 16 residues. The CDR3 bases are TGTGCCAGCAGCTTGGGGGGGACAGGGATGACTGATACGCAGTATTTT. Protein product: CASSLGGTGMTDTQYF.

The chain employs TRBV4-1 and TRBJ2-1; a weak D match, TRBD1 (5 bases). The CDR3 consists of 15 residues. Germline V CDR1 and CDR2: MGHRA, YSYEKL. With 4 bases removed from V and 2 bases from J, the gap between germline ends came to 12 bases. Here the CDR3 DNA reads TGCGCCAGCAGCCGCCCTCAGGGCACCTACAATGAGCAGTTCTTC. It specifies CASSRPQGTYNEQFF.

This clone was found once. This chain links TRBV5-1 with TRBJ1-1; D uncertain. The CDR3 has 14 residues. Trimming pared 4 bases from V and 3 bases from J, leaving 13 bases between. Germline lookup yields CDR1 SGHRS and CDR2 YFSETQ. The CDR3 region has the DNA TGCGCCAGCAGCCAGCGACCTTACGACACTGAAGCTTTCTTT. Translation: CASSQRPYDTEAFF.

V gene TRBV5-1 combines with J gene TRBJ2-3; TRBD1 matches at 8 bases. V trimming: 0 bases; J trimming: 5 bases; junction bases outside the gene matches: 2. CDR1 is SGHRS and CDR2 is YFSETQ in the germline V gene. The CDR3 totals 14 residues. The CDR3 region is CASSLGQGLDTQYF. CDR3 in DNA: TGCGCCAGCAGCTTGGGACAGGGGCTAGATACGCAGTATTTT.